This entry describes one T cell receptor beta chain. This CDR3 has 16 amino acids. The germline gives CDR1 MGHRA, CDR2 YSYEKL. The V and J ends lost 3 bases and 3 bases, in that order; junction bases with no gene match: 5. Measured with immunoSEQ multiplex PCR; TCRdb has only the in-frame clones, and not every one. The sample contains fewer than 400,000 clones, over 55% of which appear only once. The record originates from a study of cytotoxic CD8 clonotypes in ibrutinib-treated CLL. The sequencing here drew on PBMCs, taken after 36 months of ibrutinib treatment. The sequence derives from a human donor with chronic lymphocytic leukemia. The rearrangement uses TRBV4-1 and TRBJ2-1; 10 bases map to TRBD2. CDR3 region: CASSHDSGGFYNEQFF. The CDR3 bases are TGCGCCAGCAGCCACGATAGCGGGGGGTTCTACAATGAGCAGTTCTTC.